Following are 12 T cell receptor beta chains from one sample sequenced in a study of blood T cell repertoires in COVID-19. Only in-frame clones appear in the TCRdb table, and some are missing; sequencing was by immunoSEQ multiplex PCR. The sample records around 99,000 clones, 89% being singletons. The sequencing sample was made of peripheral blood. These receptors came from a man aged 40-49 years with active or convalescent COVID-19.

The chain couples TRBV5-1 to TRBJ2-1, with 7 bases identical to TRBD2. This CDR3 region has 17 residues. CDR1 and CDR2 from the germline V gene are SGHRS and YFSETQ. The J segment lost 6 bases and the V segment lost 4 bases, leaving 16 bases of the junction unmatched. CDR3 DNA: TGCGCCAGCAGCGAGTTGGGATCCAGCGGGAATGGCAATGAGCAGTTCTTC. It is translated as CASSELGSSGNGNEQFF.

There are a few counts of this clone. The rearrangement links TRBV7-2 to TRBJ2-6; weak D call: TRBD1 (5 bases). The ends were cut back, 1 base at V and 0 bases at J, with 7 bases in the middle. The CDR3 contains 16 residues. The germline gives CDR1 SGHTA, CDR2 FQGNSA. The CDR3: CASSLDRSSGANVLTF. DNA for the CDR3: TGTGCCAGCAGCTTAGACAGGAGCTCTGGGGCCAACGTCCTGACTTTC.

The chain couples TRBV7-3 to TRBJ2-1; D unclear. This CDR3 has 15 residues. Germline V CDR1 and CDR2: SGHTA, FQGTGA. Trimming stripped 5 bases from V and 0 bases from J, with 11 bases between. CDR3 in DNA: TGTGCCAGCAGCCTCAGCCGGAGCTCCTACAATGAGCAGTTCTTC. Its protein product is CASSLSRSSYNEQFF.

V usage is TRBV28 and J usage is TRBJ1-5; D might be TRBD1 (6 bases). The V and J ends lost 5 bases and 4 bases respectively, with 21 bases between them. The CDR3 consists of 17 residues. CDR1 and CDR2 (germline): MDHEN, SYDVKM. The chain's CDR3 is CASSQPGGITGNQPQHF. The CDR3 coding sequence is TGTGCCAGCAGTCAACCCGGGGGGATAACAGGGAATCAGCCCCAGCATTTT.

This chain uses TRBV28 with TRBJ2-7, with D unclear. Germline V gene lookup returns CDR1 MDHEN and CDR2 SYDVKM. The V end lost 8 bases, the J end lost 2 bases, and 4 bases lay between the germline ends. There are 10 residues in the CDR3. The CDR3, as DNA: TGTGCCAGCGGCCCCTACGAGCAGTACTTC. Translated, it gives CASGPYEQYF.

This sequence joins TRBV3-1 (or the pseudogene TRBV3-2) and TRBJ2-3; 8 positions match TRBD2. The ends lost 0 bases at V and 2 bases at J; junction bases unmatched: 16. Per the germline V gene, CDR1 is LGHDT and CDR2 is YNNKEL (reference sequence). This CDR3 is 20 amino acids long. CDR3 nucleotide sequence: TGTGCCAGCAGCCAAGAGGGATCCCTTATCGGGAGGGGTGACACAGATACGCAGTATTTT. Translated, it gives CASSQEGSLIGRGDTDTQYF.

This clone was observed a single time. The V call is TRBV7-2, the J call TRBJ1-4, with 8 bases fitting TRBD1. The J segment lost 6 bases and the V segment lost 4 bases, leaving 10 bases of the junction unmatched. The CDR3 is made up of 16 amino acids. From germline, CDR1 is SGHTA and CDR2 FQGNSA. Here the CDR3 reads CASSSDRVTHHEKLFF. The CDR3 DNA reads as TGTGCCAGCAGCTCGGACAGGGTGACCCACCATGAAAAACTGTTTTTT.

This clone occurred once. This chain connects TRBV7-8 to TRBJ2-2; maybe TRBD2 (6 bases). Trimming removed 8 bases from V and 5 bases from J, with 18 bases in between. Per germline, CDR1 SGHVS and CDR2 FQNEAQ. The CDR3 sequence is 15 residues long. The CDR3 reads CASRKTSGWTGELFF. CDR3 nucleotide sequence: TGTGCCAGCCGTAAAACGAGCGGGTGGACCGGGGAGCTGTTTTTT.

This chain connects TRBV24-1 to TRBJ2-5; 7 bases are a match to TRBD2. The CDR3 consists of 15 residues. The V and J ends lost 4 bases and 5 bases, in that order; junction bases with no gene match: 9. CDR1 is KGHDR, CDR2 SFDVKD, per germline. The CDR3 loop is CATSDPAGEVETQYF. The CDR3 DNA reads as TGTGCCACCAGTGACCCGGCGGGAGAGGTTGAGACCCAGTACTTC.

The chain combines TRBV25-1 with TRBJ1-5; 8 bases fit TRBD1. The J segment lost 6 bases and the V segment lost 6 bases, leaving 4 bases of the junction unmatched. Germline V CDR1 and CDR2: MGHDK, SYGVNS. The CDR3 contains 13 residues. The CDR3 nucleotides read TGTGCCAGCAGGGACAGGGAAACTCAGCCCCAGCATTTT. This gives the protein CASRDRETQPQHF. Based on the CDR3 plus reference TRBV25-1 and TRBJ1-5, the full variable domain is EADIYQTPRYLVIGTGKKITLECSQTMGHDKMYWYQQDPGMELHLIHYSYGVNSTEKGDLSSESTVSRIRTEHFPLTLESARPSHTSQYLCASRDRETQPQHFGDGTRLSIL.

This rearrangement joins TRBV25-1 to TRBJ1-5, with 9 bases that match TRBD1. Germline lookup yields CDR1 MGHDK and CDR2 SYGVNS. Unmatched junction bases numbered 4, after V lost 3 bases and J lost 7 bases. The CDR3 loop spans 14 amino acids. The CDR3 reads CASSDDRGSQPQHF. Written as DNA, the CDR3 is TGTGCCAGCAGTGATGACAGGGGGAGCCAGCCCCAGCATTTT.

V is TRBV18 and J is TRBJ1-5; D gene ambiguous. CDR1 and CDR2 from the germline V gene are KGHSH and LQKENI. The ends were cut back, 3 bases at V and 5 bases at J, with 8 bases in the middle. The CDR3 is 13 amino acids. This chain's CDR3 is CASSPARDQPQHF. CDR3 coding DNA: TGTGCCAGCTCACCGGCGCGGGATCAGCCCCAGCATTTT.